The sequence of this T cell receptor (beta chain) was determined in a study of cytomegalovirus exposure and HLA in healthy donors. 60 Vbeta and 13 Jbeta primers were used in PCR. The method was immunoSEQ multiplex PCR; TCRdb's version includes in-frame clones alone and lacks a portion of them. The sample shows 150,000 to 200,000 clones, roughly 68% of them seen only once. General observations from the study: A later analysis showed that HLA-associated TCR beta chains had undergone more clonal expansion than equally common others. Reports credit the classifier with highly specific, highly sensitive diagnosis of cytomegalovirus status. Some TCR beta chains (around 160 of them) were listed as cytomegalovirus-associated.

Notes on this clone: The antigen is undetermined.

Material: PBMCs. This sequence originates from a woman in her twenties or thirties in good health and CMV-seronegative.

CDR3 nucleotides: TGCGCCAGCAGCCAAGACAGGTCGAGCGAGCAGTACTTC. As protein: CASSQDRSSEQYF. The V gene is TRBV4-1, the J gene TRBJ2-7; D gene unclear. This CDR3 is built from 13 residues. The germline V and J ends were trimmed by 0 bases and 6 bases, with 9 bases remaining between them. CDR1 and CDR2 from the germline V gene are MGHRA and YSYEKL.